Listed below are T cell receptor beta chains from one sample, sequenced in a study of T cell responses to AZD1222 COVID-19 vaccine. This table comes from immunoSEQ multiplex PCR, and its TCRdb copy is limited to in-frame clones, with some not included. The sample contains 110,000 to 150,000 clones, around 89% of which appear only once. The sequencing used peripheral blood, collected on day 0 of AZD1222 vaccination. The receptor source for this set is an adult in good health. Both conserved end residues are part of each CDR3. The D gene is left open where the match is weak. Clone size is stated in some rows and not others, as once, few, many or a class when expanded.

v_gene,j_gene,d_gene,abundance,CDR3aa,CDR3nt
TRBV2,TRBJ1-1,-,-,CASSDGQGNTEAFF,TGTGCCAGCAGTGATGGGCAGGGGAACACTGAAGCTTTCTTT
TRBV27,TRBJ1-2,-,-,CASSLLGRVSDGYTF,TGTGCCAGCAGTTTATTAGGGCGCGTGAGCGATGGCTACACCTTC
TRBV28,TRBJ1-2,TRBD1,-,CASHGQGANYGYTF,TGTGCCAGCCACGGGCAGGGGGCTAACTATGGCTACACCTTC
TRBV18,TRBJ2-1,-,-,CASSPKLPGHTNNEQFF,TGTGCCAGCTCCCCAAAACTCCCGGGACACACAAACAATGAGCAGTTCTTC
TRBV28,TRBJ1-2,-,-,CASSLLQGRGGYTF,TGTGCCAGCAGTTTATTACAGGGAAGGGGTGGCTACACCTTC
TRBV6-2/TRBV6-3,TRBJ1-1,-,-,CASSYSLDGRSEAFF,TGTGCCAGCAGTTACTCCTTGGACGGACGGTCAGAAGCTTTCTTT
TRBV7-6,TRBJ2-3,TRBD1,-,CASSHKPGQGIGTDTQYF,TGTGCCAGCAGCCATAAACCGGGACAGGGAATCGGCACAGATACGCAGTATTTT
TRBV4-1,TRBJ2-3,TRBD2,-,CASESGGATDTQYF,TGCGCCAGCGAGAGCGGGGGGGCAACAGATACGCAGTATTTT
TRBV4-3,TRBJ1-4,-,-,CASSQDGRGYNEKLFF,TGCGCCAGCAGCCAAGATGGGAGGGGGTATAATGAAAAACTGTTTTTT
TRBV27,TRBJ2-3,-,-,CASRGLPFETSTDTQYF,TGTGCCAGCAGGGGACTCCCCTTTGAGACTAGCACAGATACGCAGTATTTT
TRBV4-2,TRBJ2-5,TRBD2,-,CASSQPSGTSGEVETQYF,TGTGCCAGCAGCCAACCCTCCGGGACTAGCGGGGAGGTGGAGACCCAGTACTTC
TRBV4-3,TRBJ1-3,-,once,CASSRNSGNTIYF,TGCGCCAGCAGCCGGAACTCTGGAAACACCATATATTTT
TRBV6-5,TRBJ1-4,-,few,CASLRGKILFF,TGTGCCAGCCTCAGGGGAAAGATCCTGTTTTTT
TRBV24-1,TRBJ1-2,TRBD1,-,CATSDPDRGYGYTF,TGTGCCACCAGTGACCCGGACAGGGGCTATGGCTACACCTTC
TRBV5-6,TRBJ2-1,-,-,CASSFEYNEQFF,TGTGCCAGCAGCTTCGAATACAATGAGCAGTTCTTC
TRBV6-2/TRBV6-3,TRBJ2-1,TRBD1,few,CASSYPRGQGYNEQFF,TGTGCCAGCAGTTACCCGAGGGGACAGGGCTACAATGAGCAGTTCTTC
TRBV30,TRBJ1-2,TRBD1,-,CAWIGDSHYGYTF,TGTGCCTGGATTGGGGACAGCCACTATGGCTACACCTTC
TRBV28,TRBJ2-7,TRBD2,-,CASSLVPLAALGYEQYF,TGTGCCAGCAGTTTGGTCCCACTAGCGGCCTTGGGTTACGAGCAGTACTTC
TRBV28,TRBJ1-6,-,-,CASSFWGSNSPLHF,TGTGCCAGCAGTTTTTGGGGGTCTAATTCACCCCTCCACTTT
TRBV30,TRBJ2-5,-,once,CAWSVGGTVQETQYF,TGTGCCTGGAGTGTAGGAGGGACAGTCCAAGAGACCCAGTACTTC
TRBV18,TRBJ2-3,-,-,CASSRDVSSTDTQYF,TGTGCCAGCTCACGGGACGTTTCTAGCACAGATACGCAGTATTTT
TRBV4-2,TRBJ2-7,TRBD1,few,CASSQNRGEQYF,TGTGCCAGCAGCCAAAACAGGGGCGAGCAGTACTTC
TRBV7-2,TRBJ2-3,TRBD2,-,CASSPTGAGGSGYTQYF,TGTGCCAGCAGCCCGACCGGAGCGGGGGGTTCGGGATATACGCAGTATTTT
TRBV28,TRBJ2-2,-,-,CASSSVTPTPGELFF,TGTGCCAGCAGTAGCGTTACCCCGACACCCGGGGAGCTGTTTTTT
TRBV18,TRBJ2-5,-,-,CASSRDRKETQYF,TGTGCCAGCTCGCGCGACAGGAAAGAGACCCAGTACTTC
TRBV28,TRBJ1-5,TRBD1,-,CASSFLGDRGEKVNNQPQHF,TGTGCCAGCAGTTTCCTCGGGGACAGGGGGGAGAAGGTTAACAATCAGCCCCAGCATTTT
TRBV6-2/TRBV6-3,TRBJ2-3,TRBD2,once,CASSAPWASGGPTDTQYF,TGTGCCAGCAGTGCGCCATGGGCTAGCGGGGGTCCCACAGATACGCAGTATTTT
TRBV6-5,TRBJ2-7,-,-,CASTTGHRYEQYF,TGTGCCAGCACAACAGGACACCGCTACGAGCAGTACTTC
TRBV29-1,TRBJ2-1,-,-,CSVDGETVEQFF,TGCAGCGTTGACGGGGAAACGGTAGAGCAGTTCTTC
TRBV19,TRBJ1-1,-,-,CASSFENTEAFF,TGTGCCAGTAGTTTCGAGAACACTGAAGCTTTCTTT
TRBV6-1,TRBJ2-5,TRBD1,-,CASSDRGQGARWGTQYF,TGTGCCAGCAGTGATAGGGGACAGGGGGCGCGATGGGGGACCCAGTACTTC
TRBV13,TRBJ1-3,-,-,CASRGDGNTIYF,TGTGCCAGTCGGGGGGACGGAAACACCATATATTTT
TRBV19,TRBJ1-2,TRBD1,-,CASRPGQGAGGYTF,TGTGCCAGTAGACCGGGACAGGGGGCCGGTGGCTACACCTTC
TRBV12-3/TRBV12-4,TRBJ1-2,-,-,CASSLLGGGGYTF,TGTGCCAGCAGTTTGCTCGGGGGCGGTGGCTACACCTTC
TRBV5-1,TRBJ2-7,-,-,CASSLNRGGYEQYF,TGCGCCAGCAGCTTGAACAGGGGGGGATACGAGCAGTACTTC
TRBV4-2,TRBJ2-7,TRBD2,-,CASSHSGDLAGYEQYF,TGTGCCAGCAGCCACTCGGGTGACCTAGCGGGCTACGAGCAGTACTTC
TRBV12-3/TRBV12-4,TRBJ1-2,-,-,CASSSYRSSGYTF,TGTGCCAGCAGTTCTTATCGGTCCTCCGGCTACACCTTC
TRBV7-9,TRBJ2-7,TRBD1,-,CASSRLGPGGAYEQYF,TGTGCCAGCAGCCGCTTAGGGCCAGGGGGCGCTTACGAGCAGTACTTC
TRBV6-5,TRBJ2-5,TRBD1,-,CASSYFIGTGEETQYF,TGTGCCAGCAGTTACTTTATTGGAACAGGGGAAGAGACCCAGTACTTC
TRBV7-3,TRBJ2-1,-,-,CASSPWGGEGSYNEQFF,TGTGCCAGCAGCCCATGGGGGGGCGAAGGCTCCTACAATGAGCAGTTCTTC
TRBV12-3/TRBV12-4,TRBJ2-7,-,-,CASAGNEQYF,TGTGCCAGCGCAGGGAACGAGCAGTACTTC
TRBV6-2/TRBV6-3,TRBJ2-1,-,few,CASSYSELNEQFF,TGTGCCAGCAGTTACTCGGAACTCAATGAGCAGTTCTTC
TRBV29-1,TRBJ1-2,-,-,CSVEGGDANYGYTF,TGCAGCGTTGAAGGCGGGGATGCTAACTATGGCTACACCTTC
TRBV7-3,TRBJ1-6,-,-,CASSSGYNSPLHF,TGTGCCAGCAGCTCCGGCTATAATTCACCCCTCCACTTT
TRBV5-5,TRBJ1-3,TRBD1,-,CASSSRGQGGNSGNTIYF,TGTGCCAGCAGCTCCCGGGGACAGGGCGGAAACTCTGGAAACACCATATATTTT
TRBV28,TRBJ1-4,-,-,CASSFYTGATNEKLFF,TGTGCCAGCAGTTTTTACACTGGAGCAACTAATGAAAAACTGTTTTTT
TRBV20-1,TRBJ2-5,-,-,CSASGGGSGPQETQYF,TGCAGTGCTAGTGGGGGTGGAAGCGGCCCACAAGAGACCCAGTACTTC
TRBV14,TRBJ1-1,-,-,CASGRQMNTEAFF,TGTGCCAGCGGGCGACAGATGAACACTGAAGCTTTCTTT
TRBV11-2,TRBJ1-3,-,-,CASSLTHSGNTIYF,TGTGCCAGCAGCTTGACACACTCTGGAAACACCATATATTTT
TRBV9,TRBJ2-2,-,-,CASRRGANTGELFF,TGTGCCAGCAGGAGAGGCGCGAACACCGGGGAGCTGTTTTTT